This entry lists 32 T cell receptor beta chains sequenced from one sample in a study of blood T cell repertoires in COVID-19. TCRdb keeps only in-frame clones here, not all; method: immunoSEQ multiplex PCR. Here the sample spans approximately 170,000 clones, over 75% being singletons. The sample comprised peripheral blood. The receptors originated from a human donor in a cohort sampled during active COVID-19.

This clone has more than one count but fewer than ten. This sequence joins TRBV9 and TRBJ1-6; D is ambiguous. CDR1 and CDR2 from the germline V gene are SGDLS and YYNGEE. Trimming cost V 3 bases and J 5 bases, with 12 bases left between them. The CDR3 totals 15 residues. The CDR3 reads CASSAGGSHNSPLHF. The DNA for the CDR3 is TGTGCCAGCAGCGCGGGAGGCAGCCATAATTCACCCCTCCACTTT. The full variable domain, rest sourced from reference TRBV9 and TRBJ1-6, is DSGVTQTPKHLITATGQRVTLRCSPRSGDLSVYWYQQSLDQGLQFLIQYYNGEERAKGNILERFSAQQFPDLHSELNLSSLELGDSALYFCASSAGGSHNSPLHFGNGTRLTVT.

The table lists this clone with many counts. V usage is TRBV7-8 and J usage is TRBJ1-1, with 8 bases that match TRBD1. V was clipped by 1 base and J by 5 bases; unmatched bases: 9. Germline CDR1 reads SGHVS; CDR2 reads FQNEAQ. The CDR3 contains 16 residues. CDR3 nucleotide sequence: TGTGCCAGCAGCTTAGAGGGTGGGAGACAGGGGACTGAAGCTTTCTTT. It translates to CASSLEGGRQGTEAFF.

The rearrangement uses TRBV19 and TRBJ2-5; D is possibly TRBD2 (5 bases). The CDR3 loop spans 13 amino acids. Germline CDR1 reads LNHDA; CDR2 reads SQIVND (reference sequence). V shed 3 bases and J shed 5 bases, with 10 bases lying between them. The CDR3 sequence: CASSMDGEETQYF. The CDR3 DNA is TGTGCCAGTAGTATGGATGGGGAGGAGACCCAGTACTTC.

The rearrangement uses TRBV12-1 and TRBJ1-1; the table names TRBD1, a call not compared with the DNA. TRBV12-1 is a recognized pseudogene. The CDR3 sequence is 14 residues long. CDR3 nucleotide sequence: TGTGCCAGCAGCCAGGACAGGGACGTAACTGAAGCTTTCTTT. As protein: CASSQDRDVTEAFF.

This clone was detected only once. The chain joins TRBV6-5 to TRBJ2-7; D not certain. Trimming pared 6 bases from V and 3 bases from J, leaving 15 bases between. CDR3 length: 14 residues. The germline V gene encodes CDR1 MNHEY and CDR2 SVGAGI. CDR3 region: CASSRTKFLYEQYF. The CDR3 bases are TGTGCCAGCAGCCGAACAAAATTCCTCTACGAGCAGTACTTC.

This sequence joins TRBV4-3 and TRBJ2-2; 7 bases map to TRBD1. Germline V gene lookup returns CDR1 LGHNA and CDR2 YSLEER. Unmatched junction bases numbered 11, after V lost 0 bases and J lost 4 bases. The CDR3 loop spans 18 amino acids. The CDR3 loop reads CASSQESGQAAGTGELFF. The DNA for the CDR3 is TGCGCCAGCAGCCAAGAGTCCGGACAGGCGGCGGGCACCGGGGAGCTGTTTTTT.

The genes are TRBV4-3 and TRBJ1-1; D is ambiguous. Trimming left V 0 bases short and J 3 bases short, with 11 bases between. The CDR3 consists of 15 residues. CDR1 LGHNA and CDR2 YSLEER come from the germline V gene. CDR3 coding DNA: TGCGCCAGCAGCCAAGATGGGAGGGTGGACACTGAAGCTTTCTTT. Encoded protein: CASSQDGRVDTEAFF.

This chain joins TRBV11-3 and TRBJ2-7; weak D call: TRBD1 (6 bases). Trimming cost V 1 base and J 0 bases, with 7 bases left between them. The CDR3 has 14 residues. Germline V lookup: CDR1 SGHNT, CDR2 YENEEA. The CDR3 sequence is CASSLGGPSYEQYF. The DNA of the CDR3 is TGTGCCAGCAGCTTAGGGGGGCCCTCCTACGAGCAGTACTTC.

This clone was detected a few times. DNA of the CDR3: TGTGCCAGCAGCCTACAGGGGAGTCCACCCCTCCACTTT. Translating gives CASSLQGSPPLHF. The rearrangement joins TRBV9 to TRBJ1-6, with 7 nucleotides matching TRBD1. Germline trimming cut 4 bases from V and 11 bases from J; bases unmatched to any gene: 6. The CDR3 has 13 residues. The V gene's germline CDR1 is SGDLS and CDR2 YYNGEE.

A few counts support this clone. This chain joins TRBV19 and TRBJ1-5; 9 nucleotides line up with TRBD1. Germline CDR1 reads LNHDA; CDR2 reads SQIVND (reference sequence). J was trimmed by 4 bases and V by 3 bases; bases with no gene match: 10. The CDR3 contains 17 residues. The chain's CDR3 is CASSMEPGQGLNQPQHF. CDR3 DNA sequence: TGTGCCAGTAGTATGGAACCGGGACAGGGACTAAATCAGCCCCAGCATTTT. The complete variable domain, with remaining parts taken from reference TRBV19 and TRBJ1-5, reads DGGITQSPKYLFRKEGQNVTLSCEQNLNHDAMYWYRQDPGQGLRLIYYSQIVNDFQKGDIAEGYSVSREKKESFPLTVTSAQKNPTAFYLCASSMEPGQGLNQPQHFGDGTRLSIL.

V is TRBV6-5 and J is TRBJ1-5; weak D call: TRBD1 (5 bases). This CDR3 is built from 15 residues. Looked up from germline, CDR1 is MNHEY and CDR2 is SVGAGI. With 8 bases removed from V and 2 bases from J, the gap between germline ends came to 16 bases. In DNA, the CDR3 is TGTGCCAGCTCGTTGGAGGGGCTAGGCAATCAGCCCCAGCATTTT. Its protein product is CASSLEGLGNQPQHF.

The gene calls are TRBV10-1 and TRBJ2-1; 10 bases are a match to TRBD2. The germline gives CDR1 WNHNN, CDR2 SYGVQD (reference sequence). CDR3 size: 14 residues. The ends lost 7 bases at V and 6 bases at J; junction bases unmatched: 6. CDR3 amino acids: CASKAGGPTNEQFF. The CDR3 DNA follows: TGCGCCAGCAAAGCGGGGGGGCCGACCAATGAGCAGTTCTTC.

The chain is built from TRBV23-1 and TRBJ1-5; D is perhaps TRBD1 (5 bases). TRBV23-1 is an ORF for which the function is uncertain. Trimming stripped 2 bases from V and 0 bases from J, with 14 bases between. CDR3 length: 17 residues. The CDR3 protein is CASSQQLQVNSNQPQHF. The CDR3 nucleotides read TGCGCCAGCAGTCAACAGCTACAGGTGAATAGCAATCAGCCCCAGCATTTT.

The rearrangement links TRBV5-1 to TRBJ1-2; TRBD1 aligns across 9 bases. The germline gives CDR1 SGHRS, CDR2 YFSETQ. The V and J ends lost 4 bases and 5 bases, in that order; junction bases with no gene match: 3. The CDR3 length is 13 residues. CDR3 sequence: CASSATGGYGYTF. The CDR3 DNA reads TGCGCCAGCAGCGCGACAGGGGGATATGGCTACACCTTC.

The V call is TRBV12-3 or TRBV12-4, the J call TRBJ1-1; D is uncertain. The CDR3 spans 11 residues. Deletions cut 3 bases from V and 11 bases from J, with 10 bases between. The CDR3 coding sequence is TGTGCCAGCAGTTTCCGGGGTCGGGCTTTCTTT. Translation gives CASSFRGRAFF.

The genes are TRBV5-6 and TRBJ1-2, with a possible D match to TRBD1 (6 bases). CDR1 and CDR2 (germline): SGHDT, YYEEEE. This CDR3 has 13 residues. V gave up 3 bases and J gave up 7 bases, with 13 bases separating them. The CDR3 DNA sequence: TGTGCCAGCAGCTCGAGGGGGTTGGGTGGCTACACCTTC. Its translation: CASSSRGLGGYTF.

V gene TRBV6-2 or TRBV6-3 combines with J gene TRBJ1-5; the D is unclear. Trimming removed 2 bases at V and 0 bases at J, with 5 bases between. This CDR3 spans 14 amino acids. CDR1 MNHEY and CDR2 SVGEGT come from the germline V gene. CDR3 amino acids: CASSYRSSNQPQHF. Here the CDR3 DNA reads TGTGCCAGCAGTTACAGGAGTAGCAATCAGCCCCAGCATTTT.

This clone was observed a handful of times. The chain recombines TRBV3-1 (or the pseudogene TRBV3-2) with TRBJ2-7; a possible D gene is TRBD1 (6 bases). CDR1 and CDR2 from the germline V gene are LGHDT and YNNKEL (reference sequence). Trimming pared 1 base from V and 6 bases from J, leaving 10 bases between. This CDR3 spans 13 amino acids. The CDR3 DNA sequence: TGTGCCAGCAGCCAAGGAGCAGGGGCCGAGCAGTACTTC. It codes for CASSQGAGAEQYF.

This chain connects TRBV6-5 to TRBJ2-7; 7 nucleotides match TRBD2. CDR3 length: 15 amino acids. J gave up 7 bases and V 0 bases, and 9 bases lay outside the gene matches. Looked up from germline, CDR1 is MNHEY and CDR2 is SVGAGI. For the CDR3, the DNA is TGTGCCAGCAGTTACTCGGGCGGGAGAGGTACAGAGCAGTACTTC. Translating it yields CASSYSGGRGTEQYF.

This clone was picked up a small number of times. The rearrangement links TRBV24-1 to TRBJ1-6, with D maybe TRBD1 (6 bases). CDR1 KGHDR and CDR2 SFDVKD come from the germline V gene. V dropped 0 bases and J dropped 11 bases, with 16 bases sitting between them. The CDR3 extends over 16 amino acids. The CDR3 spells CATSDLGGHQCPPLHF. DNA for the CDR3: TGTGCCACCAGTGATTTGGGGGGACATCAGTGTCCACCCCTCCACTTT.

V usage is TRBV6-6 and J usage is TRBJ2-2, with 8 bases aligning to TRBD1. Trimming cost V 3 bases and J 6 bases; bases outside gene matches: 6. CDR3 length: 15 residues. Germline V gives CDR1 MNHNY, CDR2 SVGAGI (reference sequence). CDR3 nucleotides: TGTGCCAGCAGTTATCAGGGGGCAGGATCCGGGGAGCTGTTTTTT. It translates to CASSYQGAGSGELFF.

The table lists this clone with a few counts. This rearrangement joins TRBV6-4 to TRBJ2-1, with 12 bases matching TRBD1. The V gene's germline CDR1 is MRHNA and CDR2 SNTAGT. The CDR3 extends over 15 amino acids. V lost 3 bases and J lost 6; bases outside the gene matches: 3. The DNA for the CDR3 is TGTGCCAGCAGTGATTGGGACAGGGGGCCCAATGAGCAGTTCTTC. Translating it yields CASSDWDRGPNEQFF.

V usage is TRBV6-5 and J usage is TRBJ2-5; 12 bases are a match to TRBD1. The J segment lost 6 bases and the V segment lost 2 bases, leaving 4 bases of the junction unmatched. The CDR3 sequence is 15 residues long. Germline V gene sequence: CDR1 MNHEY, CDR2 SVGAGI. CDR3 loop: CASSYGTGGKKTQYF. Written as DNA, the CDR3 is TGTGCCAGCAGTTACGGGACAGGGGGCAAAAAGACCCAGTACTTC.

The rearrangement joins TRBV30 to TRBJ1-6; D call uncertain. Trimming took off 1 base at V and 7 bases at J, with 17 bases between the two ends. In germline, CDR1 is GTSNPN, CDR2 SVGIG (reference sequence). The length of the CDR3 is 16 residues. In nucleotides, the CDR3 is TGTGCCTGGAGTGGGGCCCTCCGGACGGGGAATTCACCCCTCCACTTT. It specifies CAWSGALRTGNSPLHF.

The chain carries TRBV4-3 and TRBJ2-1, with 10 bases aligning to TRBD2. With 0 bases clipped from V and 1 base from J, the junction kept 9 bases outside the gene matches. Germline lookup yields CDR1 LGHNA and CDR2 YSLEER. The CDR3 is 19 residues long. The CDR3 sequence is CASSQEGLAGEVSYNEQFF. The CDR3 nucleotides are TGCGCCAGCAGCCAAGAAGGGCTAGCGGGAGAGGTATCCTACAATGAGCAGTTCTTC.

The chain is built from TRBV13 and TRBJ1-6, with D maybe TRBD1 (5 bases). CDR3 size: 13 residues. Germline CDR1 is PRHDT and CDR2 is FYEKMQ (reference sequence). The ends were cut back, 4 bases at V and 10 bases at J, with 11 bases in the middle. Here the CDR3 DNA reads TGTGCCAGCAGCTCCGTCGGGGGATCACCCCTCCACTTT. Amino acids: CASSSVGGSPLHF.

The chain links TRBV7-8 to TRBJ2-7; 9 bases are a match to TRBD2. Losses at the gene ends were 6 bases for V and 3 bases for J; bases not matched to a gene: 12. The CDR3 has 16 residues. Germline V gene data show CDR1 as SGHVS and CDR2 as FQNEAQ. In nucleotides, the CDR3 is TGTGCCAGCAGTCTGTGGGTAGCGGGAGCTAACTACGAGCAGTACTTC. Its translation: CASSLWVAGANYEQYF.

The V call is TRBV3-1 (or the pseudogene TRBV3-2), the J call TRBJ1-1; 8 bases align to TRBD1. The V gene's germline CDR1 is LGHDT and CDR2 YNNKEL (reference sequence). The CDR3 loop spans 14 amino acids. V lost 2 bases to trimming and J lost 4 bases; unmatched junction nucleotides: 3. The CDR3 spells CASSQRQGSTEAFF. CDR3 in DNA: TGTGCCAGCAGCCAAAGACAGGGGAGCACTGAAGCTTTCTTT.

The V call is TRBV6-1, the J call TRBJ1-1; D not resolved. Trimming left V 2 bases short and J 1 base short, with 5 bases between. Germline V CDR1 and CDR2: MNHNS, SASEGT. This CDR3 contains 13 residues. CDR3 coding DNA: TGTGCCAGCAGTGAAAACAGGAACACTGAAGCTTTCTTT. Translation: CASSENRNTEAFF.

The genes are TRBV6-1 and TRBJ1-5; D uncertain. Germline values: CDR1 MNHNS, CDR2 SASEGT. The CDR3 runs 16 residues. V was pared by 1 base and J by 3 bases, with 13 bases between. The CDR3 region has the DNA TGTGCCAGCAGTGAAGGGGCAGTATCTCTCAATCAGCCCCAGCATTTT. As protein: CASSEGAVSLNQPQHF.

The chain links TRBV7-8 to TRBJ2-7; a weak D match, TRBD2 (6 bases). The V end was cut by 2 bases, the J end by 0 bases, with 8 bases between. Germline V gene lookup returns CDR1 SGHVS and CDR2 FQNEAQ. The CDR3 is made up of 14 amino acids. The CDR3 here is CASSLRRVSYEQYF. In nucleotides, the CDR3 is TGTGCCAGCAGCTTAAGGAGGGTCTCCTACGAGCAGTACTTC.

The CDR3 region is CASSPLTGFQETQYF. In DNA, the CDR3 is TGTGCCAGCAGCCCACTGACAGGGTTTCAAGAGACCCAGTACTTC. The chain links TRBV7-2 to TRBJ2-5, with 7 positions matching TRBD1. The CDR3 length is 15 residues. CDR1 and CDR2 (germline): SGHTA, FQGNSA. Trimming cost V 5 bases and J 2 bases; bases outside gene matches: 8.